The 27 T cell receptor beta chains below come from one sample, sequenced in a study of T cells in Graves' hyperthyroidism and ophthalmopathy. Authors of the study amplified TCR beta CDR3 regions from RNA transcripts. An initial round of RT-PCR targeting the TCR CDR3 relied on the HTBI primer set. Each CDR3 protein is one row after TCRdb ran MiXCR on the multiplex PCR reads. The table shows some 700,000 distinct CDR3 sequences, with roughly 17% occurring only once. The sequencing sample was made of blood. The receptors shown here come from a man over 45 with Graves' hyperthyroidism.

This clonotype was recorded many times. The V gene is TRBV27, the J gene TRBJ2-1, with 7 bases fitting TRBD1. Germline trimming cut 1 base from V and 3 bases from J; bases unmatched to any gene: 6. The CDR3 is 16 residues long. Germline V gene data show CDR1 as MNHEY and CDR2 as SMNVEV (reference sequence). CDR3 in DNA: TGTGCCAGCAGTTTATTAGGGACAGAGGGCTACAATGAGCAGTTCTTC. Translating it yields CASSLLGTEGYNEQFF.

This clonotype was recorded many times. CDR3: CATPDYRTEAFF. The DNA for the CDR3 is TGTGCCACCCCGGACTATAGGACTGAAGCTTTCTTT. This sequence joins TRBV19 and TRBJ1-1; D gene unclear. The CDR3 length is 12 residues. Germline V gives CDR1 LNHDA, CDR2 SQIVND (reference sequence). The V and J ends lost 10 bases and 5 bases respectively, with 14 bases between them.

This clonotype has ten or more counts. V gene TRBV10-3 combines with J gene TRBJ2-5; D remains ambiguous. The V gene lost 6 bases and the J gene lost 4 bases, with 12 bases spanning the gap. Germline assignment: CDR1 ENHRY and CDR2 SYGVKD. The CDR3 is made up of 13 amino acids. CDR3 DNA: TGTGCCATCAGCTCTAGTGGGTTAGAGACCCAGTACTTC. Protein sequence: CAISSSGLETQYF.

Ten or more counts support this clonotype. J is TRBJ1-1 and V is TRBV20-1; no reliable D call. The V gene's germline CDR1 is DFQATT and CDR2 SNEGSKA (reference sequence). The length of the CDR3 is 14 residues. The V and J ends lost 1 base and 2 bases respectively, with 11 bases between them. CDR3 sequence (DNA): TGCAGTGCTAGAGGGGATAGGATAAACACTGAAGCTTTCTTT. Amino acid sequence: CSARGDRINTEAFF.

The chain uses TRBV30 and TRBJ2-3; the D is unclear. The CDR3 extends over 13 amino acids. Trimming left V 3 bases short and J 2 bases short, with 9 bases between. The V gene's germline CDR1 is GTSNPN and CDR2 SVGIG (reference sequence). CDR3 nucleotides: TGTGCCTGGAGCTTGCGGTCCACAGATACGCAGTATTTT. Amino acids: CAWSLRSTDTQYF.

This clonotype was recorded at least ten times. The chain employs TRBV28 and TRBJ2-3; TRBD2 matches at 9 bases. V trimming: 7 bases; J trimming: 1 base; junction bases outside the gene matches: 15. Germline V gene sequence: CDR1 MDHEN, CDR2 SYDVKM. The CDR3 runs to 18 residues. This CDR3 reads CASIGSAGGGQGTDTQYF. The CDR3 region has the DNA TGTGCCAGCATCGGGTCGGCGGGAGGGGGTCAAGGCACAGATACGCAGTATTTT.

This clonotype appeared many times. The chain carries TRBV28 and TRBJ2-5, with TRBD2 matching over 11 bases. This CDR3 is built from 15 residues. Germline lookup yields CDR1 MDHEN and CDR2 SYDVKM. Unmatched junction bases numbered 8, after V lost 6 bases and J lost 5 bases. The CDR3 DNA sequence: TGTGCCAGCAGCTATAGCGGGAGGGCCTGGGAGACCCAGTACTTC. This gives the protein CASSYSGRAWETQYF.

This clonotype was seen repeatedly, ten times or more. V is TRBV28 and J is TRBJ1-6; 8 bases match TRBD1. The V and J ends lost 6 bases and 8 bases, in that order; junction bases with no gene match: 6. The germline gives CDR1 MDHEN, CDR2 SYDVKM. The CDR3 totals 14 residues. CDR3 nucleotides: TGTGCCAGCAGGATCCAGGGGGCCTATTCACCCCTCCACTTT. This translates into CASRIQGAYSPLHF.

The table lists this clonotype with many counts. This rearrangement joins TRBV7-9 to TRBJ2-7, with 8 bases lining up with TRBD1. The germline V gene encodes CDR1 SEHNR and CDR2 FQNEAQ (reference sequence). The CDR3 runs to 15 residues. After removal of 0 bases from V and 3 bases from J, the junction contained 4 bases not matched to a gene. The CDR3 region is CASSLAGTGFYEQYF. CDR3 nucleotides: TGTGCCAGCAGCTTAGCCGGGACAGGCTTCTACGAGCAGTACTTC.

The chain is built from TRBV7-9 and TRBJ1-5; no clear D gene. Germline V gene data show CDR1 as SEHNR and CDR2 as FQNEAQ (reference sequence). Trimming cost V 6 bases and J 7 bases, with 10 bases left between them. The CDR3 is 12 amino acids. CDR3 residues: CASSESGQPQHF. CDR3 in DNA: TGTGCCAGCAGTGAAAGTGGGCAGCCCCAGCATTTT.

This clonotype occurred many times. V gene TRBV2 combines with J gene TRBJ1-3; 9 nucleotides agree with TRBD1. V lost 9 bases, J lost 1 base, and 7 bases stayed unmatched. The CDR3 length is 15 residues. The germline CDR1 and CDR2 sequences are SNHLY and FYNNEI. For the CDR3, the DNA is TGTGCCAGAAATTTACAGGGGGCTTCTGGAAACACCATATATTTT. This codes for CARNLQGASGNTIYF. The full variable domain, completed using reference TRBV2 and TRBJ1-3, is EPEVTQTPSHQVTQMGQEVILRCVPISNHLYFYWYRQILGQKVEFLVSFYNNEISEKSEIFDDQFSVERPDGSNFTLKIRSTKLEDSAMYFCARNLQGASGNTIYFGEGSWLTVV.

Many counts were recorded for this clonotype. The genes are TRBV20-1 and TRBJ2-1; 8 bases agree with TRBD2. The germline V gene encodes CDR1 DFQATT and CDR2 SNEGSKA (reference sequence). The CDR3 is made up of 15 amino acids. V lost 4 bases, J lost 3 bases, and 8 bases stayed unmatched. CDR3 DNA: TGCAGTGCTACAATATTTAGCGGGAACTACAATGAGCAGTTCTTC. It is translated as CSATIFSGNYNEQFF.

The chain combines TRBV5-6 with TRBJ2-5, with D possibly matching TRBD2 (6 bases). This CDR3 is built from 15 residues. Germline assignment: CDR1 SGHDT and CDR2 YYEEEE. With 3 bases removed from V and 4 bases from J, the gap between germline ends came to 16 bases. The CDR3 reads CASSWKPGERETQYF. DNA for the CDR3: TGTGCCAGCAGCTGGAAACCGGGAGAGAGAGAGACCCAGTACTTC.

The chain links TRBV19 to TRBJ1-1; 10 bases are shared with TRBD1. Losses at the gene ends were 6 bases for V and 10 bases for J; bases not matched to a gene: 14. The germline V gene encodes CDR1 LNHDA and CDR2 SQIVND (reference sequence). The length of the CDR3 is 15 residues. CDR3 region: CASRWDFGQGGRAFF. The CDR3 nucleotides read TGTGCCAGTAGATGGGACTTCGGACAGGGGGGGCGAGCTTTCTTT. Combining the CDR3 with reference TRBV19 and TRBJ1-1 gives the whole variable domain DGGITQSPKYLFRKEGQNVTLSCEQNLNHDAMYWYRQDPGQGLRLIYYSQIVNDFQKGDIAEGYSVSREKKESFPLTVTSAQKNPTAFYLCASRWDFGQGGRAFFGQGTRLTVV.

V gene TRBV6-4 combines with J gene TRBJ1-2; unclear D gene. V lost 0 bases, J lost 4 bases, and 18 bases lay in between. The germline V gene encodes CDR1 MRHNA and CDR2 SNTAGT. The CDR3 covers 17 residues. The CDR3 is CASSDSPEGGILYGYTF. The CDR3 nucleotides are TGTGCCAGCAGTGACTCCCCTGAAGGAGGAATCCTCTATGGCTACACCTTC.

The table lists this clonotype with a few counts. One end of the junction does not line up with germline, which may come from a read error. This chain links TRBV28 with TRBJ2-1; D is possibly TRBD2 (6 bases). Germline V gives CDR1 MDHEN, CDR2 SYDVKM. The CDR3 is 14 amino acids. CDR3 sequence (DNA): TGTGGCAGCAGTTCGGGAGCCTCCTACAATGAGCAGTTCTTC. Translating it yields CGSSSGASYNEQFF.

This clonotype was picked up many times. The chain carries TRBV10-3 and TRBJ1-5, with 9 bases matching TRBD1. Germline assignment: CDR1 ENHRY and CDR2 SYGVKD. Unmatched junction bases numbered 9, after V lost 3 bases and J lost 6 bases. CDR3 length: 16 residues. CDR3 region: CAISDTRQGDSQPQHF. In nucleotides, the CDR3 is TGTGCCATCAGTGATACCCGACAGGGGGATAGTCAGCCCCAGCATTTT.

This clonotype appeared a few times. This rearrangement joins TRBV6-2 or TRBV6-3 to TRBJ2-3; the D gene is possibly TRBD1 (6 bases). This CDR3 is built from 12 residues. The ends were cut back, 8 bases at V and 5 bases at J, with 11 bases in the middle. From germline, CDR1 is MNHEY and CDR2 SVGEGT. The CDR3 protein is CASYRVGDTQYF. CDR3 in DNA: TGTGCCAGCTACAGGGTAGGAGATACGCAGTATTTT.

At least ten counts were recorded for this clonotype. The J gene is TRBJ1-5, the V gene TRBV7-8; D unresolved. CDR1 and CDR2 from the germline V gene are SGHVS and FQNEAQ. This CDR3 has 14 residues. With 1 base removed from V and 7 bases from J, the gap between germline ends came to 11 bases. The CDR3 protein is CASSLERVRQPQHF. CDR3 DNA: TGTGCCAGCAGCTTAGAGAGGGTTAGGCAGCCCCAGCATTTT. Looking up the rest from reference TRBV7-8 and TRBJ1-5 gives the full variable domain: GAGVSQSPRYKVAKRGQDVALRCDPISGHVSLFWYQQALGQGPEFLTYFQNEAQLDKSGLPSDRFFAERPEGSVSTLKIQRTQQEDSAVYLCASSLERVRQPQHFGDGTRLSIL.

This clonotype showed up many times. The V gene is TRBV5-1, the J gene TRBJ2-7; possible D gene TRBD2, 7 bases. Germline assignment: CDR1 SGHRS and CDR2 YFSETQ. V lost 2 bases, J lost 5 bases, and 14 bases lay in between. The CDR3 has 14 residues. CDR3 amino acids: CASSLVGGADEQYF. CDR3 nucleotides: TGCGCCAGCAGCTTAGTTGGGGGGGCGGACGAGCAGTACTTC.

This clonotype was found a few times. J is TRBJ1-3 and V is TRBV9; D not certain. Trimming took off 5 bases at V and 15 bases at J, with 33 bases between the two ends. The CDR3 spans 17 residues. Germline CDR1 is SGDLS and CDR2 is YYNGEE. CDR3 region: CASRAGSDLRALETPYF. The CDR3 bases are TGTGCCAGCAGGGCGGGGTCGGACTTACGAGCTCTGGAAACACCATATTTT.

This clonotype was detected many times. V and J are TRBV28 and TRBJ2-7; D is possibly TRBD1 (6 bases). The germline gives CDR1 MDHEN, CDR2 SYDVKM. V dropped 7 bases and J dropped 2 bases, with 12 bases sitting between them. The CDR3 has 13 residues. The CDR3 bases are TGTGCCAGCATTCAGGGGCCAACCTACGAGCAGTACTTC. The encoded protein is CASIQGPTYEQYF.

This clonotype was seen a handful of times. CDR3 amino acids: CAWSGNSPLHF. The CDR3 nucleotides read TGTGCCTGGAGTGGGAATTCACCCCTCCACTTT. This chain joins TRBV30 and TRBJ1-6; no clear D. From germline, CDR1 is GTSNPN and CDR2 SVGIG (reference sequence). Trimming removed 1 base at V and 7 bases at J, with 2 bases between. This CDR3 is built from 11 residues. Combining the CDR3 with reference TRBV30 and TRBJ1-6 gives the whole variable domain SQTIHQWPATLVQPVGSPLSLECTVEGTSNPNLYWYRQAAGRGLQLLFYSVGIGQISSEVPQNLSASRPQDRQFILSSKKLLLSDSGFYLCAWSGNSPLHFGNGTRLTVT.

This clonotype was counted only a few times. The chain joins TRBV6-7 to TRBJ2-1, with 12 bases aligning to TRBD2. TRBV6-7 counts as an open reading frame of uncertain function. This CDR3 has 16 residues. The V and J ends lost 0 bases and 8 bases, in that order; junction bases with no gene match: 5. The CDR3 region is CASSYSTSGSFDEQFF. CDR3 DNA: TGTGCCAGCAGTTACTCGACTAGCGGGAGTTTCGATGAGCAGTTCTTC.

This clonotype came up many times. V and J are TRBV28 and TRBJ2-1, with 9 nucleotides matching TRBD2. Germline CDR1 reads MDHEN; CDR2 reads SYDVKM. With V trimmed by 4 bases and J by 8 bases, 12 bases remained unmatched. CDR3 length: 16 residues. CDR3 amino acids: CASSSGASGINYEQFF. The CDR3 nucleotides read TGTGCCAGCAGTTCGGGAGCTAGCGGGATCAATTATGAGCAGTTCTTC.

In its sample, this clonotype was seen many times. The chain has TRBV30 and TRBJ2-1; 12 bases map to TRBD2. The CDR3 is made up of 14 amino acids. In germline, CDR1 is GTSNPN, CDR2 SVGIG (reference sequence). V dropped 5 bases and J dropped 7; count of bases not matched to a gene: 6. CDR3 loop: CAWASGRGKNEQFF. CDR3 DNA sequence: TGTGCCTGGGCTAGCGGGAGGGGTAAAAATGAGCAGTTCTTC.

This clonotype was seen only a few times. The gene calls are TRBV18 and TRBJ2-3, with TRBD2 matching 7 bases. V lost 7 bases to trimming and J lost 0 bases; unmatched junction nucleotides: 4. The germline gives CDR1 KGHSH, CDR2 LQKENI. This CDR3 is built from 14 residues. This CDR3 reads CASLFSGSTDTQYF. In DNA, the CDR3 is TGTGCCAGCTTATTTAGCGGGAGCACAGATACGCAGTATTTT.